This TCR beta chain was captured in a study of control samples from healthy donors and cancer patients. The repertoire was sequenced with immunoSEQ multiplex PCR; TCRdb's copy has only in-frame clones and lacks some. The sample includes about 48,000 clones, 93% of them seen just once. This clone was seen more than once but under ten times. CDR3 length: 14 residues. Germline CDR1 is MDHEN and CDR2 is SYDVKM. Trimming stripped 2 bases from V and 3 bases from J, with 9 bases between. This chain connects TRBV28 to TRBJ2-3; TRBD2 might be the D (5 bases). Sequenced: PBMCs. The sequence was collected from a woman aged 45-59 years with head and neck cancer. CDR3 amino acids: CASSLRGSTDTQYF. CDR3 nucleotide sequence: TGTGCCAGCAGTTTACGTGGGAGTACAGATACGCAGTATTTT.